Presented here are 25 T cell receptor beta chains from one specimen sequenced in a study of identical twins. TCRdb fed the 5' RACE reads into MiXCR, producing one record per CDR3 protein. Of about 920,000 distinct CDR3 sequences listed, 12% are singletons. The data were also submitted as part of a second study, on yellow fever vaccine responses in identical twins.

Specimen: PBMCs. The receptors shown here come from a woman younger than 30 in good health.

This clonotype showed up just a few times. The rearrangement uses TRBV7-8 and TRBJ2-1; 12 nucleotides align to TRBD2. The CDR3 is made up of 16 amino acids. V was pared by 6 bases and J by 4 bases, with 7 bases of the junction left unmatched. Germline V gene sequence: CDR1 SGHVS, CDR2 FQNEAQ. The CDR3 coding sequence is TGTGCCAGCAGATATCCTAGCGGGGGGGCATACAATGAGCAGTTCTTC. Encoded protein: CASRYPSGGAYNEQFF.

This clonotype was counted a few times. The chain carries TRBV6-5 and TRBJ1-1; D gene ambiguous. V was pared by 4 bases and J by 4 bases, with 10 bases between. The length of the CDR3 is 13 residues. Germline V gene lookup returns CDR1 MNHEY and CDR2 SVGAGI. CDR3 in amino acids: CASSSSLSTEAFF. The CDR3 DNA follows: TGTGCCAGCAGTTCCTCCCTTAGCACTGAAGCTTTCTTT.

This clonotype turned up a few times. The chain is built from TRBV27 and TRBJ2-1; D is unclear. Trimming took off 5 bases at V and 9 bases at J, with 20 bases between the two ends. CDR3 length equals 15 residues. Germline assignment: CDR1 MNHEY and CDR2 SMNVEV (reference sequence). Here the CDR3 reads CASSPGPPSVGEQFF. CDR3 sequence (DNA): TGTGCCAGCAGTCCCGGGCCCCCGTCGGTGGGTGAGCAGTTCTTC.

This clonotype came up many times. At one end, the junction sequence differs from germline, possibly due to a read error. This chain joins TRBV5-1 and TRBJ1-1; 7 positions agree with TRBD1. From germline, CDR1 is SGHRS and CDR2 YFSETQ. This CDR3 is built from 15 residues. In DNA, the CDR3 is TGTGCCAGCAGTTTAAGGACAGGAGTGAACACTGAAGCTTTCTTT. This gives the protein CASSLRTGVNTEAFF.

The chain is built from TRBV3-1 and TRBJ2-1; TRBD2 matches 12 bases. Per the germline V gene, CDR1 is LGHDT and CDR2 is YNNKEL (reference sequence). The V and J ends lost 0 bases and 5 bases, in that order; junction bases with no gene match: 8. The CDR3 runs 18 residues. CDR3 sequence reads: CASSQDRFLAGGHNEQFF. For the CDR3, the DNA is TGTGCCAGCAGCCAAGATAGGTTTCTAGCGGGGGGGCACAATGAGCAGTTCTTC.

A few counts support this clonotype. The chain is built from TRBV11-2 and TRBJ2-1; 8 nucleotides agree with TRBD1. Germline V gene lookup returns CDR1 SGHAT and CDR2 FQNNGV. The CDR3 is 15 amino acids. Trimming took 0 bases from V and 4 from J; bases not matched to a gene: 2. This chain's CDR3 is CASSLDRGQYNEQFF. The CDR3 DNA reads as TGTGCCAGCAGCTTAGACAGGGGGCAATACAATGAGCAGTTCTTC.

In its sample, this clonotype was seen a few times. This sequence joins TRBV24-1 and TRBJ2-2; D is ambiguous. Germline values: CDR1 KGHDR, CDR2 SFDVKD. CDR3 length: 13 amino acids. Between the trimmed V and J ends, which lost 9 bases and 2 bases, there was a span of 9 bases. DNA of the CDR3: TGTGCCACCCAGACGCCCAACACCGGGGAGCTGTTTTTT. As protein: CATQTPNTGELFF.

This chain links TRBV20-1 with TRBJ2-5, with D unresolved. This CDR3 is built from 12 residues. V was trimmed by 3 bases and J by 3 bases, leaving 8 bases between them. CDR1 DFQATT and CDR2 SNEGSKA come from the germline V gene (reference sequence). The CDR3: CSARVGEETQYF. In nucleotides, the CDR3 is TGCAGTGCTAGGGTGGGTGAAGAGACCCAGTACTTC.

Many counts were recorded for this clonotype. The V gene is TRBV6-1, the J gene TRBJ1-5; 7 bases are shared with TRBD1. The CDR3 covers 19 residues. V shed 0 bases, J shed 5 bases, and the junction held 16 bases outside the gene matches. Germline CDR1 is MNHNS and CDR2 is SASEGT. The CDR3 sequence: CASSEAGGSRGAVYQPQHF. DNA of the CDR3: TGTGCCAGCAGTGAAGCCGGGGGATCCAGGGGGGCGGTATATCAGCCCCAGCATTTT.

This clonotype was observed a handful of times. The chain carries TRBV7-9 and TRBJ1-2; no clear D gene. Trimming stripped 5 bases from V and 4 bases from J, with 14 bases between. Looked up from germline, CDR1 is SEHNR and CDR2 is FQNEAQ (reference sequence). The CDR3 is made up of 14 amino acids. For the CDR3, the DNA is TGTGCCAGCAGCCGTATGGACGGATCCTATGGCTACACCTTC. Translated: CASSRMDGSYGYTF.

The sample holds a few counts of this clonotype. V and J are TRBV12-3 or TRBV12-4 and TRBJ2-5; D gene unclear. The germline V and J ends were trimmed by 3 bases and 3 bases, with 8 bases remaining between them. This CDR3 has 13 amino acids. In DNA form, the CDR3 reads TGTGCCAGCAGTTTTCGAGCAGAAGAGACCCAGTACTTC. It translates to CASSFRAEETQYF.

This chain's CDR3 is CASSQKSGTASTDTQYF. CDR3 bases: TGTGCCAGCAGCCAAAAGTCTGGGACAGCTAGCACAGATACGCAGTATTTT. The chain links TRBV3-1 to TRBJ2-3; 7 bases agree with TRBD1. This CDR3 contains 17 residues. Germline CDR1 is LGHDT and CDR2 is YNNKEL (reference sequence). V shed 2 bases, J shed 0 bases, and the junction held 8 bases outside the gene matches.

The rearrangement uses TRBV28 and TRBJ1-2; D remains unclear. The length of the CDR3 is 17 residues. Germline lookup yields CDR1 MDHEN and CDR2 SYDVKM. V shed 4 bases and J shed 0 bases, with 18 bases lying between them. CDR3 protein: CASSSTPQRAANYGYTF. CDR3 DNA: TGTGCCAGCAGTTCCACACCTCAAAGGGCAGCTAACTATGGCTACACCTTC.

Only a few counts were recorded for this clonotype. This chain connects TRBV19 to TRBJ1-1; 7 positions match TRBD1. Germline CDR1 reads LNHDA; CDR2 reads SQIVND (reference sequence). The CDR3 loop spans 15 amino acids. The V and J ends lost 6 bases and 0 bases, in that order; junction bases with no gene match: 7. The CDR3 sequence: CASSVTGVMNTEAFF. The CDR3 DNA follows: TGTGCCAGTAGCGTTACAGGGGTGATGAACACTGAAGCTTTCTTT.

This clonotype was seen only a few times. V is TRBV7-8 and J is TRBJ2-3; 14 bases agree with TRBD2. Germline V gene sequence: CDR1 SGHVS, CDR2 FQNEAQ. The V segment lost 3 bases and the J segment 2 bases; nucleotides outside the gene matches: 7. The CDR3 consists of 18 residues. CDR3 residues: CASSLTSGGALDTDTQYF. CDR3 DNA: TGTGCCAGCAGCTTGACTAGCGGGGGGGCACTGGACACAGATACGCAGTATTTT.

This clonotype was counted only a few times. The chain carries TRBV10-3 and TRBJ1-1; D is possibly TRBD1 (6 bases). Germline CDR1 ENHRY, CDR2 SYGVKD. The length of the CDR3 is 13 residues. V lost 10 bases and J lost 3, with 15 bases in between. CDR3 sequence (DNA): TGTGCCACCCACAGGGTGAGGGACACTGAAGCTTTCTTT. This sequence encodes CATHRVRDTEAFF.

This clonotype appeared a few times. The gene calls are TRBV5-1 and TRBJ2-1; D might be TRBD1 (6 bases). The CDR3 contains 14 residues. Germline V lookup: CDR1 SGHRS, CDR2 YFSETQ. V gave up 3 bases and J gave up 3 bases, with 10 bases separating them. CDR3 amino acids: CASSSGQSYNEQFF. The CDR3 DNA reads TGCGCCAGCAGCTCAGGACAGAGCTACAATGAGCAGTTCTTC.

This chain connects TRBV20-1 to TRBJ1-2; D gene ambiguous. This CDR3 is 14 amino acids long. Trimming left V 0 bases short and J 4 bases short, with 12 bases between. Germline values: CDR1 DFQATT, CDR2 SNEGSKA (reference sequence). The CDR3 sequence is CSAREIGSIYGYTF. As DNA, the CDR3 is TGCAGTGCTAGAGAAATCGGCAGTATCTATGGCTACACCTTC.

This clonotype occurred a few times. The rearrangement links TRBV5-1 to TRBJ2-7; D might be TRBD2 (6 bases). CDR1 is SGHRS, CDR2 YFSETQ, per germline. Trimming took off 0 bases at V and 5 bases at J, with 21 bases between the two ends. The CDR3 has 17 amino acids. The CDR3 DNA follows: TGCGCCAGCAGCTTGGGTCCGCGGACTAACCTCCACCACGAGCAGTACTTC. Translated, it gives CASSLGPRTNLHHEQYF.

This clonotype occurred many times. The chain uses TRBV5-1 and TRBJ2-3, with 11 bases lining up with TRBD2. After removal of 3 bases from V and 4 bases from J, the junction contained 7 bases not matched to a gene. This CDR3 comprises 16 residues. Germline-derived CDR1 and CDR2 are SGHRS and YFSETQ. CDR3 protein: CASSSGTSGLSDTQYF. CDR3 sequence (DNA): TGCGCCAGCAGCTCCGGGACTAGCGGTTTGTCAGATACGCAGTATTTT.

The rearrangement joins TRBV7-2 to TRBJ2-1; D is unclear. The CDR3 covers 13 residues. The ends were cut back, 5 bases at V and 10 bases at J, with 15 bases in the middle. Germline values: CDR1 SGHTA, CDR2 FQGNSA. DNA of the CDR3: TGTGCCAGCAGCCTTCATCCCGAGGAGGAGCAGTTCTTC. Residues: CASSLHPEEEQFF.

The table lists this clonotype with many counts. This chain joins TRBV5-1 and TRBJ2-1; perhaps D is TRBD1 or TRBD2 (6 bases each). The CDR3 runs 17 residues. The ends were cut back, 3 bases at V and 1 base at J, with 17 bases in the middle. From germline, CDR1 is SGHRS and CDR2 YFSETQ. The CDR3: CASSSLYRGESYNEQFF. CDR3 DNA sequence: TGCGCCAGCAGCTCATTGTATAGGGGGGAGTCCTACAATGAGCAGTTCTTC.

The chain recombines TRBV6-1 with TRBJ2-2; 10 bases fit TRBD2. The CDR3 is made up of 15 amino acids. V shed 6 bases and J 6 bases; nucleotides not matched to a gene: 7. Germline V lookup: CDR1 MNHNS, CDR2 SASEGT. The CDR3, as DNA: TGTGCCAGCAGCCGTAGGACTAGCGGCCCCGGGGAGCTGTTTTTT. It translates to CASSRRTSGPGELFF.

This clonotype has more than one count but fewer than ten. This chain joins TRBV27 and TRBJ2-7, with TRBD2 matching over 10 bases. The V gene end was trimmed by 6 bases and the J gene end by 2 bases; junction bases not matched to a gene: 10. The CDR3 is 16 amino acids. Germline loops: CDR1 MNHEY, CDR2 SMNVEV (reference sequence). The CDR3 DNA sequence: TGTGCCAGCAGACTGACTATAGCGGGAGGAGCCTACGAGCAGTACTTC. Translating gives CASRLTIAGGAYEQYF.

This clonotype was seen more than once but under ten times. The chain links TRBV6-1 to TRBJ2-3; the D is unclear. CDR1 is MNHNS and CDR2 is SASEGT in the germline V gene. The CDR3 is 16 amino acids. V gave up 6 bases and J gave up 2 bases, with 18 bases separating them. The chain's CDR3 is CASRNGPSLNTDTQYF. CDR3 nucleotides: TGTGCCAGCAGGAATGGTCCCAGCCTAAACACAGATACGCAGTATTTT.